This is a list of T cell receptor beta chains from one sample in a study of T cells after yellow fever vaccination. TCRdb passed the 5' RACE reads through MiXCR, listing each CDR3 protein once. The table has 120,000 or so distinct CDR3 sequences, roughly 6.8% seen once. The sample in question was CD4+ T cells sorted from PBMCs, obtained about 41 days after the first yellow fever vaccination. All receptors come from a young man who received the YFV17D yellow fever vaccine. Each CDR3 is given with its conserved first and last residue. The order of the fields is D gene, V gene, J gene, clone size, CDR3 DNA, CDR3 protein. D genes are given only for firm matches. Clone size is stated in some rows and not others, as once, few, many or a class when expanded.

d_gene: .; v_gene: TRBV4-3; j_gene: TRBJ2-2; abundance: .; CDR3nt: TGCGCCAGCAGCCCGGAGGGGGGGCAGGGTGGGTCAACCGGGGAGCTGTTTTTT; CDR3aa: CASSPEGGQGGSTGELFF
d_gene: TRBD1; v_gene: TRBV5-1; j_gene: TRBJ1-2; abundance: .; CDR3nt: TGCGCCAGCAGCCTAGGCGGACAGGGGGCAGGAGGCTACACCTTC; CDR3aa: CASSLGGQGAGGYTF
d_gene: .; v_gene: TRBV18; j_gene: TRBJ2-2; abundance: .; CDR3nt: TGTGCCAGCTCACCAAGGACAGAGAGGCGCACCGGGGAGCTGTTTTTT; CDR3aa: CASSPRTERRTGELFF
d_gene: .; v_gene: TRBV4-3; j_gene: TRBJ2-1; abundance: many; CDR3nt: TGCGCCAGCAGCCAAGAACGGGATTGGGGGCGTGAGCAGTTCTTC; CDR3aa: CASSQERDWGREQFF
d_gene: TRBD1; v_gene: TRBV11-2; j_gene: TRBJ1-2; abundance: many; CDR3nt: TGTGCCAGCAGCCCACAGGGGAGAGGCTACACCTTC; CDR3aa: CASSPQGRGYTF
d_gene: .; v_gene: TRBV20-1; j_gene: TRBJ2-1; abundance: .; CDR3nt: TGCAGTGCCAGGCGGGCCGTAGCCTACAATGAGCAGTTCTTC; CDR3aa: CSARRAVAYNEQFF
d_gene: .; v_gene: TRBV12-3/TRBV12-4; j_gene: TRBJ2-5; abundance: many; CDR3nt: TGTGCCAGCAGATTCGCGTCGGGGAGACAAGAGACCCAGTACTTC; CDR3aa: CASRFASGRQETQYF
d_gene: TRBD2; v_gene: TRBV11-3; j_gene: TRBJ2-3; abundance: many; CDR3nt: TGTGCCAGCGGCAAATCGGGCGGGATAGCGGGGTTGGTAGATACGCAGTATTTT; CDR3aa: CASGKSGGIAGLVDTQYF
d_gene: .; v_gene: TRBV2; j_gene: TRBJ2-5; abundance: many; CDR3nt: TGTGCCAGCAGTGCAGGGTTGGGAGAGACCCAGTACTTC; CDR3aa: CASSAGLGETQYF
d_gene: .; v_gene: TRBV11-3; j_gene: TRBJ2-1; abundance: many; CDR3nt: TGTGCCAGCAGCTTAGACTCAGGGGCTCCCTACAATGAGCAGTTCTTC; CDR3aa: CASSLDSGAPYNEQFF
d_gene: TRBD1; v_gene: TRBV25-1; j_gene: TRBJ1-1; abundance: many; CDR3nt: TGTGCCAGCAGTGAATGGGGACAGGAAGAAGCTTTCTTT; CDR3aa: CASSEWGQEEAFF
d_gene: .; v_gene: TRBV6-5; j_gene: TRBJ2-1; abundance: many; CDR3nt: TGTGCCAGCAGTTACTCGAGACAGGACAATGAGCAGTTCTTC; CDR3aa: CASSYSRQDNEQFF
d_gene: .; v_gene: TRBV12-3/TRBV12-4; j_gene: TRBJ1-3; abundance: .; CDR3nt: TGTGCCAGCAGTTTTCCAGGGGACTCTGGAAACACCATATATTTT; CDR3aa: CASSFPGDSGNTIYF
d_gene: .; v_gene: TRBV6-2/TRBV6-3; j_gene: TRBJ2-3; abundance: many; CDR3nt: TGTGCCAGCAGTTCCCAACAGGGAACCACAGATACGCAGTATTTT; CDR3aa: CASSSQQGTTDTQYF
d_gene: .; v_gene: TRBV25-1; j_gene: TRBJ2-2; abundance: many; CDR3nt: TGTGCCAGCAGTGAGGTTTTGTTCACCGGGGAGCTGTTTTTT; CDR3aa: CASSEVLFTGELFF